The clone carrying this TCR beta chain was seen just once. The data belong to a study of blood T cell repertoires in COVID-19. Donors of Cohort 3 who recovered were those that had two negative PCRs, clearance, or symptom resolution. Data came from immunoSEQ multiplex PCR; TCRdb stores just in-frame clones and leaves some out. The sample lists 320,000 or so clones, approximately 88% occurring once. The CDR3 consists of 15 residues. Trimming pared 5 bases from V and 8 bases from J, leaving 18 bases between. Germline CDR1 is LNHDA and CDR2 is SQIVND (reference sequence). This chain uses TRBV19 with TRBJ1-4, with a possible D match to TRBD1 (6 bases). The TCR comes from a man under 40 who had recovered from COVID-19. Sequencing used PBMCs or T cells enriched from blood (not recorded which). The CDR3 is CASSAQGPLMEKLFF. The DNA of the CDR3 is TGTGCCAGTAGTGCGCAGGGGCCTTTAATGGAAAAACTGTTTTTT.